This note documents a single T cell receptor beta chain sequence. This CDR3 is 15 amino acids long. Germline loops: CDR1 SEHNR, CDR2 FQNEAQ (reference sequence). Losses at the gene ends were 2 bases for V and 5 bases for J; bases not matched to a gene: 9. This record belongs to a study of blood T cell repertoires in COVID-19. The wider study: Samples of COVID-19 (acute and convalescent) were obtained from the United States, Italy and Spain.

Only in-frame clones appear in the TCRdb table, and some are missing; sequencing was by immunoSEQ multiplex PCR. This table has roughly 230,000 clones, about 83% appearing once. V usage is TRBV7-9 and J usage is TRBJ2-7; 7 positions agree with TRBD1. Sequencing was performed on peripheral blood. The source of this sequence is a human donor in a cohort sampled during active COVID-19. The CDR3 spells CASSLFGRGFHEQYF. The CDR3 nucleotides are TGTGCCAGCAGCTTATTCGGCAGGGGGTTCCACGAGCAGTACTTC.